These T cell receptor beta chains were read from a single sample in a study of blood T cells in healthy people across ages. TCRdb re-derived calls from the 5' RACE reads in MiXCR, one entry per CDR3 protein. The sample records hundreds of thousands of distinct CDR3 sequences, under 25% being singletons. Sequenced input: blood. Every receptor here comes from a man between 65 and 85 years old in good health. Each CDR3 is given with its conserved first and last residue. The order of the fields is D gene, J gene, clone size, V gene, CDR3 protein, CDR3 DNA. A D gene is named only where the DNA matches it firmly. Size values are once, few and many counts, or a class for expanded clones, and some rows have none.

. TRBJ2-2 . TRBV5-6 CASSLEGRTAGELFF TGTGCCAGCAGCTTGGAGGGCCGGACCGCCGGGGAGCTGTTTTTT
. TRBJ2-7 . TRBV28 CTSIKGDMTYEQYF TGTACCAGCATCAAGGGGGACATGACCTACGAGCAGTACTTC
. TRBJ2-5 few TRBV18 CASSPPMRVKETQYF TGTGCCAGCTCACCACCGATGCGGGTTAAAGAGACCCAGTACTTC
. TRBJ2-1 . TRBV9 CASSVAAPRGYNEQFF TGTGCCAGCAGCGTAGCGGCCCCCCGGGGGTACAATGAGCAGTTCTTC
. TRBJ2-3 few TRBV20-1 CSGGDTQYF TGCAGTGGGGGGGATACGCAGTATTTT
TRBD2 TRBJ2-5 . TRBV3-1 CASSQIGTSGRDQETQYF TGTGCCAGCAGCCAAATTGGGACTAGCGGGAGAGACCAAGAGACCCAGTACTTC
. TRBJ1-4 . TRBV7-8 CASSYPRGTNEKLFF TGTGCCAGCAGCTACCCAAGGGGGACTAATGAAAAACTGTTTTTT
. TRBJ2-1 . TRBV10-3 CAISTHGGGLSSYNEQFF TGTGCCATCAGTACACACGGAGGCGGGCTGAGCTCCTACAATGAGCAGTTCTTC
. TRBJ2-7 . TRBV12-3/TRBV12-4 CASTLHLIYEQYF TGTGCCAGCACCCTACATCTAATTTACGAGCAGTACTTC
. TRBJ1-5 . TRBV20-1 CSARMVGLSNQPQHF TGCAGTGCTAGGATGGTGGGACTTAGCAATCAGCCCCAGCATTTT
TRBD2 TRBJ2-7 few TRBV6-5 CASSYTRTGGEQYF TGTGCCAGCAGTTACACCCGGACGGGGGGCGAGCAGTACTTC
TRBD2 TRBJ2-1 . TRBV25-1 CASSGTSSEINEQFF TGTGCCAGCAGTGGGACTAGCTCCGAGATCAATGAGCAGTTCTTC
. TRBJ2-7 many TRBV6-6 CASRGSGYEQYF TGTGCCAGCCGGGGGAGTGGCTACGAGCAGTACTTC
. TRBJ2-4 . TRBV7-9 CASSEGQTRENIQYF TGTGCCAGCAGCGAAGGGCAGACGAGGGAGAACATTCAGTACTTC
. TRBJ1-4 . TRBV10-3 CAIRGDGANEKLFF TGTGCCATCAGAGGGGACGGTGCTAATGAAAAACTGTTTTTT
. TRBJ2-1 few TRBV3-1 CASSQVHSRTYNEQFF TGTGCCAGCAGCCAAGTTCACAGCAGAACCTACAATGAGCAGTTCTTC
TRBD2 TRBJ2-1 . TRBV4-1 CASSQALAGSYNEQFF TGCGCCAGCAGCCAAGCCCTAGCGGGTTCCTACAATGAGCAGTTCTTC
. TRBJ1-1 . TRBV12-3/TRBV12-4 CASSLAIPGGTEAFF TGTGCCAGCAGTTTAGCGATCCCGGGAGGGACTGAAGCTTTCTTT
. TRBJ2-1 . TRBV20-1 CSARNDRIYNEQFF TGCAGTGCCAGAAATGACAGGATATACAATGAGCAGTTCTTC
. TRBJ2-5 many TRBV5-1 CASSLAGVEETQYF TGCGCCAGCAGCTTGGCAGGGGTGGAGGAGACCCAGTACTTC
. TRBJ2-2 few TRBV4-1 CASSPWTGSNTGELFF TGCGCCAGCAGCCCCTGGACTGGATCGAACACCGGGGAGCTGTTTTTT
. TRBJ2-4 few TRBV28 CASSFYQRVGKNIQYF TGTGCCAGCAGTTTTTATCAAAGGGTGGGGAAAAACATTCAGTACTTC
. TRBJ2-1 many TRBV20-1 CSALVPKTSYNEQFF TGCAGTGCCTTGGTGCCCAAGACCTCCTACAATGAGCAGTTCTTC
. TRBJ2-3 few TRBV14 CACSMRGSSTDTQYF TGTGCCTGCAGCATGCGGGGATCTAGCACAGATACGCAGTATTTT
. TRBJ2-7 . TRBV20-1 CSASGNEQYF TGCAGTGCTAGTGGGAACGAGCAGTACTTC
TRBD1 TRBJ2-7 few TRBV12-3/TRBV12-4 CASSGGQSTYEQYF TGTGCCAGCAGTGGGGGACAGTCCACCTACGAGCAGTACTTC
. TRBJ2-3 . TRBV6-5 CASSYRGGSTDTQYF TGTGCCAGCAGTTACCGTGGCGGGAGCACAGATACGCAGTATTTT
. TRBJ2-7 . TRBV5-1 CASSFSRVSEQYF TGCGCCAGCAGCTTTTCGAGGGTTTCCGAGCAGTACTTC
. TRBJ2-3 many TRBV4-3 CASSQDLDTQYF TGCGCCAGCAGCCAAGATTTGGATACGCAGTATTTT
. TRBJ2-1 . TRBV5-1 CASSSLNGNEQFF TGCGCCAGCAGCTCACTGAACGGCAATGAGCAGTTCTTC
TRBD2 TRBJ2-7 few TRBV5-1 CASSSGLAGPYEQYF TGCGCCAGCAGCTCTGGACTAGCGGGTCCTTACGAGCAGTACTTC
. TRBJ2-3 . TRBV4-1 CASSVTTTDTQYF TGCGCCAGCAGCGTTACGACCACAGATACGCAGTATTTT
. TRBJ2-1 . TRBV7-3 CASSLGRLDEQFF TGTGCCAGCAGCTTAGGTCGGCTGGATGAGCAGTTCTTC
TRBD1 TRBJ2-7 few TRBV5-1 CASSGTGQGHEQYF TGCGCCAGCAGCGGGACGGGACAGGGCCACGAGCAGTACTTC
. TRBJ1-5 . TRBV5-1 CASSPDGHSNQPQHF TGCGCCAGCAGCCCCGACGGACATAGCAATCAGCCCCAGCATTTT
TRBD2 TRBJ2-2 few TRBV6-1 CASSGRTSGNTGELFF TGTGCCAGCAGTGGTCGGACTAGCGGAAACACCGGGGAGCTGTTTTTT
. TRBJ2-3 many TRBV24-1 CATSESGPDTQYF TGTGCCACCAGTGAGAGCGGTCCAGATACGCAGTATTTT
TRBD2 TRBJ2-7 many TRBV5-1 CASSLGQRGTYEQYF TGCGCCAGCAGCCTCGGACAGCGGGGGACCTACGAGCAGTACTTC
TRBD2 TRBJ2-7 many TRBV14 CASSQERGIGQYF TGTGCCAGCAGCCAAGAGCGGGGGATAGGGCAGTACTTC
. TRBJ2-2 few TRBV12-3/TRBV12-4 CASSLGKPGELFF TGTGCCAGCAGTTTAGGCAAGCCCGGGGAGCTGTTTTTT
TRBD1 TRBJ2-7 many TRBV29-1 CSALQGSGYEQYF TGCAGCGCACTACAGGGGTCAGGGTACGAGCAGTACTTC
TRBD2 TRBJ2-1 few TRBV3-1 CASTLAGTSGRSEQFF TGTGCCAGCACGCTGGCCGGGACTAGCGGGAGAAGTGAGCAGTTCTTC
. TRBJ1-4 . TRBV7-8 CASTTNPIWEKLFF TGTGCCAGCACCACGAATCCGATTTGGGAAAAACTGTTTTTT
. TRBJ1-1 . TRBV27 CASSLWGLTEAFF TGTGCCAGCAGTTTATGGGGACTCACTGAAGCTTTCTTT
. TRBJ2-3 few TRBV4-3 CASSQDTPYTQYF TGCGCCAGCAGCCAAGATACTCCCTATACGCAGTATTTT
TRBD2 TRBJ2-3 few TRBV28 CASSMTSKGTDTQYF TGTGCCAGCAGCATGACTAGCAAAGGCACAGATACGCAGTATTTT
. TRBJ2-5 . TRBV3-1 CASSLLARLGQETQYF TGTGCCAGCAGCCTTCTTGCTCGGTTAGGGCAAGAGACCCAGTACTTC
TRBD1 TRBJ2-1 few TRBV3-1 CASSQGTGRNEQFF TGTGCCAGCAGCCAAGGGACAGGGCGGAATGAGCAGTTCTTC
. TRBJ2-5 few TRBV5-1 CASSPSQTQETQYF TGCGCCAGCAGCCCGTCACAGACCCAAGAGACCCAGTACTTC
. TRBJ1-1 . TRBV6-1 CASSLYTGINTEAFF TGTGCCAGCAGCCTATATACCGGGATAAACACTGAAGCTTTCTTT
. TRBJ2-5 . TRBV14 CASSQLGPADQYF TGTGCCAGCAGCCAATTGGGCCCCGCCGACCAGTACTTC
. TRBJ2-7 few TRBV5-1 CASSEQGGTYEQYF TGCGCCAGCAGCGAACAGGGGGGGACCTACGAGCAGTACTTC
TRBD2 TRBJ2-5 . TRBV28 CASSSPRSGRVQETQYF TGTGCCAGCAGTTCTCCCCGTAGCGGGAGGGTCCAAGAGACCCAGTACTTC
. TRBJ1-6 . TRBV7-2 CASSLRGANSPLHF TGTGCCAGCAGCTTAAGGGGCGCTAATTCACCCCTCCACTTT
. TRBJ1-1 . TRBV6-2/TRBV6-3 CASSRDSRSEAFF TGTGCCAGCAGTCGGGACTCCCGCTCTGAAGCTTTCTTT
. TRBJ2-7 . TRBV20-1 CSARLRSSYEQYF TGCAGTGCTAGATTGAGAAGCTCCTACGAGCAGTACTTC